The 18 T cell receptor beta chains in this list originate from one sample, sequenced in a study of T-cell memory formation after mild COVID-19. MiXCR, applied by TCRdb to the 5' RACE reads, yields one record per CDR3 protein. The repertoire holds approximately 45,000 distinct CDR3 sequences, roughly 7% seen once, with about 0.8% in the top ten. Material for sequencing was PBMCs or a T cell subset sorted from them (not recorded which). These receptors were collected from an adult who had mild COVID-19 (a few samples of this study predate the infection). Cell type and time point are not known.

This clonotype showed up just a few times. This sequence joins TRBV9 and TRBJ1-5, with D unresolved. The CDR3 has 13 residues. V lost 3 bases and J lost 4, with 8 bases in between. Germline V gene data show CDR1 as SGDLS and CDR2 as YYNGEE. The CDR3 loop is CASSAGPNQPQHF. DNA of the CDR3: TGTGCCAGCAGCGCTGGACCTAATCAGCCCCAGCATTTT.

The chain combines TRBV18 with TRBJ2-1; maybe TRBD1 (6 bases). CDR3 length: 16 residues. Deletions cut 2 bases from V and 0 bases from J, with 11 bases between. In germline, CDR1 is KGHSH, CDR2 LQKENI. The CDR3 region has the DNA TGTGCCAGCTCACCAGTCGACAGGACCTCCTACAATGAGCAGTTCTTC. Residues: CASSPVDRTSYNEQFF. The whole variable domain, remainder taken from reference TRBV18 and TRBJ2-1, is NAGVMQNPRHLVRRRGQEARLRCSPMKGHSHVYWYRQLPEEGLKFMVYLQKENIIDESGMPKERFSAEFPKEGPSILRIQQVVRGDSAAYFCASSPVDRTSYNEQFFGPGTRLTVL.

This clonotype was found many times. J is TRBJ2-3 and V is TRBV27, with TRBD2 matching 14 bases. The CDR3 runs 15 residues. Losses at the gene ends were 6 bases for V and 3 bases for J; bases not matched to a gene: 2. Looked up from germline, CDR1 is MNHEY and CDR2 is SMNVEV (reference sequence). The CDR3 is CASRRTSGRTDTQYF. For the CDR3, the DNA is TGTGCCAGCAGGAGGACTAGCGGGAGGACAGATACGCAGTATTTT.

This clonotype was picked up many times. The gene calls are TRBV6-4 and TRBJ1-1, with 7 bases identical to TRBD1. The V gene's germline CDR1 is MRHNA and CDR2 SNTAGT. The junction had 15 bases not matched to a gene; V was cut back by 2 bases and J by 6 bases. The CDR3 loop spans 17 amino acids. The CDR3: CASSDGVDRVGGPEAFF. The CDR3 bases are TGTGCCAGCAGTGACGGGGTAGACAGGGTTGGAGGCCCTGAAGCTTTCTTT.

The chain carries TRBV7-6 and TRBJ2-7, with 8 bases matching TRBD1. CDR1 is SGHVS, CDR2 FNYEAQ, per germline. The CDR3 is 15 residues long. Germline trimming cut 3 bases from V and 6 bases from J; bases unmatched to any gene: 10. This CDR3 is CASSFPGGGAGEQYF. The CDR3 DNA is TGTGCCAGCAGCTTCCCAGGGGGCGGGGCCGGCGAGCAGTACTTC.

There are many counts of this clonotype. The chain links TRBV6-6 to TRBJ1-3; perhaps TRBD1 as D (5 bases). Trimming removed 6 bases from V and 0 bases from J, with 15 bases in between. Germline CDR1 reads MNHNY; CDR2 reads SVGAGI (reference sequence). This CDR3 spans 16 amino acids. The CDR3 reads CASSLGQGSSGNTIYF. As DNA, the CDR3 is TGTGCCAGCAGCCTGGGCCAGGGCAGCTCTGGAAACACCATATATTTT.

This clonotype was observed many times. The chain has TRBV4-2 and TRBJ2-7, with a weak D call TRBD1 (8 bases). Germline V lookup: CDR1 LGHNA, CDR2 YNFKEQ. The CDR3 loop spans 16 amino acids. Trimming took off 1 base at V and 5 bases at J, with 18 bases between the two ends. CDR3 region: CASSQGAGQVVHEQYF. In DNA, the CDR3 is TGTGCCAGCAGCCAAGGAGCGGGACAGGTCGTCCACGAGCAGTACTTC.

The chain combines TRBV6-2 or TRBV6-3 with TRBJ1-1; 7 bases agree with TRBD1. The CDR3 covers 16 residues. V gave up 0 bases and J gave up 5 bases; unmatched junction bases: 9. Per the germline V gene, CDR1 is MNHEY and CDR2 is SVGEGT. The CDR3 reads CASSYSPRSGGTEAFF. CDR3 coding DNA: TGTGCCAGCAGTTACTCCCCCCGCTCAGGGGGTACTGAAGCTTTCTTT.

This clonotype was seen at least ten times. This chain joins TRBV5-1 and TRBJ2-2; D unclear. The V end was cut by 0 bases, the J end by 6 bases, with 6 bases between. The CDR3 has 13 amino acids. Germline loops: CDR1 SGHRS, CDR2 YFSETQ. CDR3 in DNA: TGCGCCAGCAGCTTGGTTCGGGCCGGGGAGCTGTTTTTT. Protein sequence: CASSLVRAGELFF.

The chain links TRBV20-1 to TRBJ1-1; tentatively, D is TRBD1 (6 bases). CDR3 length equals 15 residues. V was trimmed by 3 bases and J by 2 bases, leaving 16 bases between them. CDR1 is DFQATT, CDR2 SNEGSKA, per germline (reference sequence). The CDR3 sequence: CSARLGGQLNTEAFF. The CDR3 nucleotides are TGCAGTGCTAGGTTAGGCGGACAGTTAAACACTGAAGCTTTCTTT.

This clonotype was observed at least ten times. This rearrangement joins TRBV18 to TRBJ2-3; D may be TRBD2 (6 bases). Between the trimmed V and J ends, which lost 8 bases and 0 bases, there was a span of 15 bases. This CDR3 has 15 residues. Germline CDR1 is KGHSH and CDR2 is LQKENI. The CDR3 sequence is CASRGGSGSTDTQYF. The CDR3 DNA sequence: TGTGCCAGCAGAGGAGGGTCAGGTAGCACAGATACGCAGTATTTT.

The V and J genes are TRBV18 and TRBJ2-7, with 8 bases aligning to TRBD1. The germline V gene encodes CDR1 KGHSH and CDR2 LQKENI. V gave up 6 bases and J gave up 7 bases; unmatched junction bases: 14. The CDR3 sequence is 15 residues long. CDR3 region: CASSLAGGQGKEQYF. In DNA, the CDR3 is TGTGCCAGCTCTCTTGCCGGTGGACAGGGAAAAGAGCAGTACTTC.

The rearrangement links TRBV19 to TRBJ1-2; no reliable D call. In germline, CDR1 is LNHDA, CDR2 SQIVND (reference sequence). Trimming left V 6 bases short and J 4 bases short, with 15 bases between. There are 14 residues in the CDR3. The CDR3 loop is CASSLPEGFYGYTF. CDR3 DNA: TGTGCCAGTAGCCTTCCCGAGGGTTTCTATGGCTACACCTTC.

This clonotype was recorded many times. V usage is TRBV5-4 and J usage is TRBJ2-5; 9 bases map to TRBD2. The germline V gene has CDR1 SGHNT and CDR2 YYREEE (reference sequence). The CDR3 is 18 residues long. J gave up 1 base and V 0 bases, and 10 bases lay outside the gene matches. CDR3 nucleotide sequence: TGTGCCAGCAGCTTGGTTAGCGGGAGCAGGGTTGGCCAAGAGACCCAGTACTTC. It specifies CASSLVSGSRVGQETQYF.

The CDR3 DNA reads TGTGCCACTTCGTCTAGGGGAGGGTCCTACGAGCAGTACTTC. Its protein is CATSSRGGSYEQYF. V gene TRBV2 combines with J gene TRBJ2-7; 7 bases match TRBD2. Trimming took 10 bases from V and 1 from J; bases not matched to a gene: 10. Germline assignment: CDR1 SNHLY and CDR2 FYNNEI. The CDR3 runs to 14 residues.

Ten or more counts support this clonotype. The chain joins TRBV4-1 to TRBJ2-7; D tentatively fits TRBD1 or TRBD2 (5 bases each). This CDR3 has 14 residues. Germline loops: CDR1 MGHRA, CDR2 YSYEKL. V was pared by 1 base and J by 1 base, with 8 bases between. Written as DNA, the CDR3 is TGCGCCAGCAGCCAAGGGGACGGGTCCTACGAGCAGTACTTC. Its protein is CASSQGDGSYEQYF.

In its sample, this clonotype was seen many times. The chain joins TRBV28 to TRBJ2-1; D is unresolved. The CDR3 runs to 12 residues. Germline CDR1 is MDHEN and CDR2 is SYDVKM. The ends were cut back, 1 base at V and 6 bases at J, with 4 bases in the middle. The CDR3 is CASSLLGNEQFF. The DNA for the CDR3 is TGTGCCAGCAGTTTATTGGGCAATGAGCAGTTCTTC.

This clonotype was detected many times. The CDR3 nucleotides read TGTGCCAGCAGCGTAGAGGGTGCTTTCGGACCTAGCACAGATACGCAGTATTTT. Translation gives CASSVEGAFGPSTDTQYF. The chain combines TRBV9 with TRBJ2-3, with D unclear. Trimming cost V 0 bases and J 0 bases, with 17 bases left between them. CDR3 length equals 18 residues. CDR1 is SGDLS, CDR2 YYNGEE, per germline.